This TCR beta chain was documented in a study of Ad26.COV2.S vaccination and SARS-CoV-2 variants. TCRdb's copy holds only in-frame clones and misses some; the assay was immunoSEQ multiplex PCR. The sample shows more than 120,000 clones, 75% to 90% of them seen only once. This CDR3 comprises 15 residues. Deletions cut 6 bases from V and 0 bases from J, with 14 bases between. CDR1 is GTSNPN, CDR2 SVGIG, per germline (reference sequence). The chain combines TRBV30 with TRBJ1-4; a possible D gene is TRBD1 (5 bases). The material sequenced was peripheral blood, taken after recovery from COVID-19. The TCR sequence derives from a human donor who had recovered from COVID-19. This CDR3 is CACSRWGATNEKLFF. The CDR3, as DNA: TGTGCCTGCTCGAGGTGGGGGGCAACTAATGAAAAACTGTTTTTT.